This TCR beta chain stems from a study of blood T cell repertoires in COVID-19. About the study: In each case, the material was cDNA or gDNA derived from T cells, B-cell-depleted T cells, or PBMCs.

Original methodology: Reference gene primer amplification gave estimated nucleated cell counts. Assay: immunoSEQ multiplex PCR; the TCRdb copy retains only in-frame clones and omits some. V, J and clone size reflect that table, while D and trimming were determined from the DNA. This sample carries about 350,000 clones, 88% of them seen once, and the ten largest clones take over 0.9%. In the 2 weeks before study entry, exposed participants met a COVID-19 case, which was PCR-confirmed or clinician-diagnosed. The sequence was collected from a woman aged 30 to 39 who had been exposed to COVID-19. The sample was PBMCs or T cells enriched from blood (not recorded which).

The CDR3 DNA reads as TGTGCCAGCAGCCAAGAGGGACAGGGATTCACTGAAGCTTTCTTT. Its protein is CASSQEGQGFTEAFF. The rearrangement links TRBV3-1 (or the pseudogene TRBV3-2) to TRBJ1-1, with TRBD1 identical over 9 bases. The CDR3 has 15 amino acids. Germline CDR1 and CDR2: LGHDT and YNNKEL (reference sequence). V shed 0 bases and J 4 bases; nucleotides not matched to a gene: 3.